The 27 T cell receptor beta chains below were found in one sample sequenced in a study of T cells in Graves' hyperthyroidism and ophthalmopathy. From RNA transcripts, TCR beta CDR3 regions were amplified. The HTBI primer set was used in a first-round RT-PCR of the TCR CDR3. TCRdb reprocessed the multiplex PCR reads via MiXCR and lists one record per CDR3 protein. The data contain 240,000 or so distinct CDR3 sequences, less than 20% of them singletons. Sequencing used blood. The receptors stem from a woman between 18 and 30 years old with Graves' ophthalmopathy.

In this sample, this clonotype turned up many times. The J gene is TRBJ1-2, the V gene TRBV5-5; 7 bases align to TRBD1. The length of the CDR3 is 15 residues. Trimming removed 0 bases from V and 2 bases from J; junction bases left unmatched: 4. Germline V gene lookup returns CDR1 SGHKS and CDR2 YYEKEE (reference sequence). The CDR3 bases are TGTGCCAGCAGCTTGGTTCAGGGGGGGAACTATGGCTACACCTTC. It yields the protein CASSLVQGGNYGYTF.

This clonotype showed up many times. This chain joins TRBV7-9 and TRBJ2-1; 8 bases match TRBD2. This CDR3 has 15 residues. Trimming at V came to 1 base and at J to 2 bases, leaving 1 base not matched to a gene. CDR1 is SEHNR, CDR2 FQNEAQ, per germline (reference sequence). The CDR3 DNA follows: TGTGCCAGCAGCTTAGGACTAGCGACCTACAATGAGCAGTTCTTC. Translating it yields CASSLGLATYNEQFF.

This clonotype showed up many times. This rearrangement joins TRBV7-9 to TRBJ2-6, with TRBD1 matching over 9 bases. The CDR3 is 16 amino acids. The V gene's germline CDR1 is SEHNR and CDR2 FQNEAQ (reference sequence). Trimming at V came to 5 bases and at J to 1 base, leaving 3 bases not matched to a gene. DNA of the CDR3: TGTGCCAGCAGCCAGACAGGGGGGTCTGGGGCCAACGTCCTGACTTTC. Encoded protein: CASSQTGGSGANVLTF.

The chain is built from TRBV10-1 and TRBJ2-7; D remains unclear. Germline values: CDR1 WNHNN, CDR2 SYGVQD (reference sequence). The CDR3 runs to 13 residues. V dropped 0 bases and J dropped 0 bases, with 3 bases sitting between them. This CDR3 reads CASSESGSYEQYF. The CDR3 coding sequence is TGCGCCAGCAGTGAGTCAGGCTCCTACGAGCAGTACTTC.

This clonotype was observed at least ten times. The chain couples TRBV6-1 to TRBJ1-5; D gene uncertain. Trimming shortened V by 8 bases and J by 0 bases, and 14 bases separated the two germline ends. This CDR3 contains 15 residues. CDR1 and CDR2 from the germline V gene are MNHNS and SASEGT. CDR3 amino acids: CASRLVGYSNQPQHF. In nucleotides, the CDR3 is TGTGCCAGCCGCCTTGTAGGATATAGCAATCAGCCCCAGCATTTT.

This clonotype was detected ten times or more. The chain combines TRBV2 with TRBJ2-5, with D tentatively TRBD2 (5 bases). The CDR3 runs to 13 residues. Germline CDR1 reads SNHLY; CDR2 reads FYNNEI. V lost 6 bases, J lost 3 bases, and 11 bases lay in between. The CDR3 coding sequence is TGTGCCAGCAGGCCCCCCGGGAAAGAGACCCAGTACTTC. It specifies CASRPPGKETQYF.

This clonotype was seen ten or more times. The chain combines TRBV28 with TRBJ1-2, with a possible D match to TRBD1 (5 bases). The V end was cut by 8 bases, the J end by 8 bases, with 18 bases between. The CDR3 spans 13 residues. Germline-derived CDR1 and CDR2 are MDHEN and SYDVKM. CDR3 protein: CASLMRGWGGYTF. The CDR3 coding sequence is TGTGCCAGCTTGATGAGGGGCTGGGGGGGCTACACCTTC.

This clonotype was observed many times. The J gene is TRBJ1-2, the V gene TRBV7-8, with TRBD1 identical over 7 bases. The CDR3 sequence is 14 residues long. V lost 3 bases and J lost 4; bases outside the gene matches: 5. Germline CDR1 SGHVS, CDR2 FQNEAQ. DNA of the CDR3: TGTGCCAGCAGCTTGACAGGGTCCGGCTATGGCTACACCTTC. Translating gives CASSLTGSGYGYTF. Using reference TRBV7-8 and TRBJ1-2 for the parts outside the CDR3, the full variable domain is GAGVSQSPRYKVAKRGQDVALRCDPISGHVSLFWYQQALGQGPEFLTYFQNEAQLDKSGLPSDRFFAERPEGSVSTLKIQRTQQEDSAVYLCASSLTGSGYGYTFGSGTRLTVV.

This clonotype was seen at least ten times. The J gene is TRBJ2-1, the V gene TRBV6-1, with D possibly TRBD2 on 6 matching bases. This CDR3 comprises 12 residues. Deletions cut 6 bases from V and 9 bases from J, with 12 bases between. Germline V lookup: CDR1 MNHNS, CDR2 SASEGT. The CDR3 sequence is CASRPQGGEQFF. The CDR3 DNA reads TGTGCCAGCAGACCCCAGGGAGGTGAGCAGTTCTTC.

The chain has TRBV6-2 or TRBV6-3 and TRBJ1-5, with TRBD1 as a possible D gene (5 bases). The V gene's germline CDR1 is MNHEY and CDR2 SVGEGT. V dropped 6 bases and J dropped 4 bases, with 10 bases sitting between them. CDR3 size: 13 residues. The CDR3: CASSSKGNQPQHF. CDR3 coding DNA: TGTGCCAGCAGCTCCAAGGGGAATCAGCCCCAGCATTTT.

The chain couples TRBV25-1 to TRBJ2-7; 12 nucleotides match TRBD1. CDR1 MGHDK and CDR2 SYGVNS come from the germline V gene. V lost 6 bases to trimming and J lost 7 bases; unmatched junction nucleotides: 13. The CDR3 loop spans 16 amino acids. CDR3 in amino acids: CASSRPGGQGAREQYF. Here the CDR3 DNA reads TGTGCCAGCAGCCGACCCGGGGGACAGGGGGCGCGGGAGCAGTACTTC.

V and J are TRBV28 and TRBJ2-7, with D possibly being TRBD2 (5 bases). Deletions cut 6 bases from V and 2 bases from J, with 11 bases between. Germline-derived CDR1 and CDR2 are MDHEN and SYDVKM. This CDR3 contains 13 residues. The CDR3 sequence is CASSSGNTYEQYF. CDR3 in DNA: TGTGCCAGCAGCTCCGGGAACACCTACGAGCAGTACTTC. The full variable domain, completed using reference TRBV28 and TRBJ2-7, is DVKVTQSSRYLVKRTGEKVFLECVQDMDHENMFWYRQDPGLGLRLIYFSYDVKMKEKGDIPEGYSVSREKKERFSLILESASTNQTSMYLCASSSGNTYEQYFGPGTRLTVT.

This clonotype was observed many times. This chain joins TRBV20-1 and TRBJ1-2; 7 bases are a match to TRBD1. Trimming took 6 bases from V and 7 from J; bases not matched to a gene: 11. This CDR3 is built from 13 residues. Germline V gene sequence: CDR1 DFQATT, CDR2 SNEGSKA (reference sequence). CDR3 region: CSATTDRARGYTF. In DNA, the CDR3 is TGCAGTGCCACGACCGACAGGGCCCGTGGCTACACCTTC.

With regard to this clonotype: This may be a read error: a much more frequent sequence differs by one nucleotide. No conserved phenylalanine or tryptophan is present at the end of the CDR3, so a read error is the likely explanation. The CDR3, as DNA: TGTGCCACTACACAGGGGAACACTGAAGCTTTCCTT. The encoded protein is CATTQGNTEAFL. The V gene is TRBV19, the J gene TRBJ1-1, with a tentative D call TRBD1 (6 bases). V gave up 10 bases and J gave up 1 base, with 10 bases separating them. Looked up from germline, CDR1 is LNHDA and CDR2 is SQIVND (reference sequence). The CDR3 extends over 12 amino acids.

This clonotype was seen at least ten times. V usage is TRBV19 and J usage is TRBJ1-1, with D maybe TRBD1 (5 bases). The V gene lost 7 bases and the J gene lost 3 bases, with 12 bases spanning the gap. The CDR3 length is 13 residues. Germline CDR1 LNHDA, CDR2 SQIVND (reference sequence). CDR3 in amino acids: CASTPSRDTEAFF. In nucleotides, the CDR3 is TGTGCCAGTACCCCGAGCAGGGACACTGAAGCTTTCTTT.

This clonotype appeared many times. CDR3 nucleotide sequence: TGTGCCAGCAGCGTCGAAGGGAGCACAGATACGCAGTATTTT. This encodes CASSVEGSTDTQYF. The J gene is TRBJ2-3, the V gene TRBV9; D ambiguous. The V gene lost 2 bases and the J gene lost 0 bases, with 7 bases spanning the gap. This CDR3 is 14 amino acids long. Germline CDR1 reads SGDLS; CDR2 reads YYNGEE. Drawing the rest from reference TRBV9 and TRBJ2-3, the complete variable domain is DSGVTQTPKHLITATGQRVTLRCSPRSGDLSVYWYQQSLDQGLQFLIQYYNGEERAKGNILERFSAQQFPDLHSELNLSSLELGDSALYFCASSVEGSTDTQYFGPGTRLTVL.

The V and J genes are TRBV7-6 and TRBJ1-2; 7 bases are shared with TRBD1. The CDR3 is 15 amino acids. Germline lookup yields CDR1 SGHVS and CDR2 FNYEAQ. The J segment lost 3 bases and the V segment lost 1 base, leaving 5 bases of the junction unmatched. The CDR3 nucleotides read TGTGCCAGCAGCTTAGGAAAAACAGGGGACTATGGCTACACCTTC. It is translated as CASSLGKTGDYGYTF.

The chain is built from TRBV5-4 and TRBJ2-3, with D maybe TRBD2 (6 bases). The CDR3 is made up of 15 amino acids. V dropped 2 bases and J dropped 0 bases, with 10 bases sitting between them. Looked up from germline, CDR1 is SGHNT and CDR2 is YYREEE (reference sequence). The CDR3 is CASSFSGASTDTQYF. The CDR3 DNA sequence: TGTGCCAGCAGCTTTAGCGGAGCTAGCACAGATACGCAGTATTTT.

The chain is built from TRBV5-1 and TRBJ2-5, with D hard to call. The CDR3 has 13 amino acids. Germline V gene sequence: CDR1 SGHRS, CDR2 YFSETQ. Trimming removed 0 bases from V and 4 bases from J, with 7 bases in between. CDR3: CASSLGNGETQYF. The CDR3 DNA follows: TGCGCCAGCAGCTTGGGAAACGGAGAGACCCAGTACTTC.

Many counts were recorded for this clonotype. V gene TRBV6-2 or TRBV6-3 combines with J gene TRBJ1-1, with D perhaps matching TRBD1 (6 bases). The CDR3 is made up of 12 amino acids. Germline V gene data show CDR1 as MNHEY and CDR2 as SVGEGT. Between the trimmed V and J ends, which lost 6 bases and 4 bases, there was a span of 9 bases. The CDR3 reads CASRTGSTEAFF. The CDR3 DNA is TGTGCCAGCAGGACAGGTAGCACTGAAGCTTTCTTT.

This clonotype occurred many times. The chain employs TRBV30 and TRBJ1-3, with D possibly TRBD1 on 5 matching bases. Germline CDR1 and CDR2: GTSNPN and SVGIG (reference sequence). The CDR3 contains 15 residues. V was cut by 2 bases and J by 0 bases, with 11 bases left in between. As DNA, the CDR3 is TGTGCCTGGAGTAGGGGAGCCAGCTCTGGAAACACCATATATTTT. It is translated as CAWSRGASSGNTIYF.

This clonotype was found many times. This sequence joins TRBV4-3 and TRBJ2-2, with D uncertain. V shed 0 bases and J shed 4 bases, with 3 bases lying between them. CDR1 and CDR2 from the germline V gene are LGHNA and YSLEER. The CDR3 consists of 13 residues. CDR3 in amino acids: CASSQEVTGELFF. CDR3 sequence (DNA): TGCGCCAGCAGCCAAGAAGTCACCGGGGAGCTGTTTTTT.

This chain connects TRBV2 to TRBJ2-7; 10 bases line up with TRBD1. The CDR3 covers 14 residues. Germline CDR1 reads SNHLY; CDR2 reads FYNNEI. V lost 5 bases, J lost 4 bases, and 5 bases stayed unmatched. This CDR3 reads CASSWDRGPYEQYF. The CDR3 bases are TGTGCCAGCAGTTGGGACAGGGGACCTTACGAGCAGTACTTC.

This chain connects TRBV7-3 to TRBJ2-3, with 14 bases matching TRBD2. The V gene's germline CDR1 is SGHTA and CDR2 FQGTGA. V lost 5 bases to trimming and J lost 2 bases; unmatched junction nucleotides: 9. The CDR3 runs 18 residues. CDR3 DNA: TGTGCCAGCAGCGGAGGGGGACTAGCGGGGGACTACACAGATACGCAGTATTTT. Protein: CASSGGGLAGDYTDTQYF.

This clonotype appeared many times. The rearrangement uses TRBV7-9 and TRBJ1-1, with TRBD1 matching over 7 bases. This CDR3 region has 12 residues. Germline values: CDR1 SEHNR, CDR2 FQNEAQ (reference sequence). V shed 5 bases and J 6 bases; nucleotides not matched to a gene: 3. As DNA, the CDR3 is TGTGCCAGCAGCCCCGGGACAGCTGAAGCTTTCTTT. It codes for CASSPGTAEAFF.

This clonotype was recorded at least ten times. The gene calls are TRBV4-1 and TRBJ2-1; tentatively, D is TRBD2 (5 bases). V lost 1 base and J 0 bases, leaving 16 bases between the germline ends. This CDR3 spans 18 amino acids. Germline V gives CDR1 MGHRA, CDR2 YSYEKL. The CDR3, as DNA: TGCGCCAGCAGCCAAGCCCCCGGGGATTATTACTCCTACAATGAGCAGTTCTTC. It specifies CASSQAPGDYYSYNEQFF.

This clonotype occurred a few times. The CDR3 DNA reads TGTGCCAGCAGTCGACTGCGTCCGAACACCGGGGAGCTGTTTTTT. It codes for CASSRLRPNTGELFF. The chain joins TRBV6-2 or TRBV6-3 to TRBJ2-2; D gene ambiguous. Germline values: CDR1 MNHEY, CDR2 SVGEGT. The CDR3 runs to 15 residues. Trimming removed 5 bases from V and 0 bases from J, with 10 bases in between.